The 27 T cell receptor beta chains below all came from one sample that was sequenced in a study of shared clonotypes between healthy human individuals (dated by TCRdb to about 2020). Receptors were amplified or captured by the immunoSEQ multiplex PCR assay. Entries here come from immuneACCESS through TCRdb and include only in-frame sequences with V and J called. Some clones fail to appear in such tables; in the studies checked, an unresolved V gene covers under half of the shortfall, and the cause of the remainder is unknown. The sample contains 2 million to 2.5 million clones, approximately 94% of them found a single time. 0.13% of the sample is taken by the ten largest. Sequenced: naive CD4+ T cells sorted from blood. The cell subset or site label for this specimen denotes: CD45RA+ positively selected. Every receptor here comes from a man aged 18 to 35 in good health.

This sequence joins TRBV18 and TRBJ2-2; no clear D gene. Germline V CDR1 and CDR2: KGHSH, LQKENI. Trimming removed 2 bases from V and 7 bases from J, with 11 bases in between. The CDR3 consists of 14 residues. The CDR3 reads CASSPVLRGGELFF. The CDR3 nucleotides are TGTGCCAGCTCACCAGTGCTTCGTGGCGGGGAGCTGTTTTTT.

The CDR3 DNA is TGTGCCAGCACCCTCCTCCCTACCGCCGATACGCAGTATTTT. It specifies CASTLLPTADTQYF. J is TRBJ2-3 and V is TRBV11-1; D is ambiguous. Trimming removed 7 bases from V and 6 bases from J, with 17 bases in between. Germline values: CDR1 SGHAT, CDR2 FQDESV (reference sequence). There are 14 residues in the CDR3.

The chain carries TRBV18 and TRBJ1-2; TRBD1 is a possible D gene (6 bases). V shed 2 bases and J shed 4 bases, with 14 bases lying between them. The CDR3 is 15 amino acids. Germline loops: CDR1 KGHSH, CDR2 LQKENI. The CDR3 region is CASSPSNREGYGYTF. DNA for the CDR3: TGTGCCAGCTCACCAAGTAACAGGGAGGGCTATGGCTACACCTTC.

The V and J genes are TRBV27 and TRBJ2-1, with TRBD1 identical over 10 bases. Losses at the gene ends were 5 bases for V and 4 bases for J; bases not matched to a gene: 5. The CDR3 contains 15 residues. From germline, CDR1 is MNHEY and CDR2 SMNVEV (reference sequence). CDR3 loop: CASSPWTGGYNEQFF. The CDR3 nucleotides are TGTGCCAGCAGTCCATGGACAGGGGGATACAATGAGCAGTTCTTC.

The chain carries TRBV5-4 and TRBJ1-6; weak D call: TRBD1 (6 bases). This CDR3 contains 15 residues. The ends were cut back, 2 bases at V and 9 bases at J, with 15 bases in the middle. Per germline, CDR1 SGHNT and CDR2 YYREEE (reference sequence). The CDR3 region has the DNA TGTGCCAGCAGCTTACTTTCAGGGGCCGGTTCACCCCTCCACTTT. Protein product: CASSLLSGAGSPLHF.

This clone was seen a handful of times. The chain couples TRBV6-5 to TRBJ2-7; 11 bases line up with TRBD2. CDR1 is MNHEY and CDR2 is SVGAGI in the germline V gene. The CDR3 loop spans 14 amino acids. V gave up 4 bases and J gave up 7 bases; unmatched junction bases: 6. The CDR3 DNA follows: TGTGCCAGCAGTTCTAGCGGGAGGCCCAGGGAGCAGTACTTC. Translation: CASSSSGRPREQYF.

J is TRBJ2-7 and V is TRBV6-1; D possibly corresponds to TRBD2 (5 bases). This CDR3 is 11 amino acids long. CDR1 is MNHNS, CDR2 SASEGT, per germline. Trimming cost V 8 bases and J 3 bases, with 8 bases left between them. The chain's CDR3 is CASGSGYEQYF. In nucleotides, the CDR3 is TGTGCCAGCGGGAGTGGCTACGAGCAGTACTTC.

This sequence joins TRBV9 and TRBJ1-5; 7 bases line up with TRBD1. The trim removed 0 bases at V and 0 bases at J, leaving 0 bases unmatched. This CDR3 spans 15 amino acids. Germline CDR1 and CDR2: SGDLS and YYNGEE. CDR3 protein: CASSVGTGSNQPQHF. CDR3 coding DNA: TGTGCCAGCAGCGTAGGGACAGGTAGCAATCAGCCCCAGCATTTT.

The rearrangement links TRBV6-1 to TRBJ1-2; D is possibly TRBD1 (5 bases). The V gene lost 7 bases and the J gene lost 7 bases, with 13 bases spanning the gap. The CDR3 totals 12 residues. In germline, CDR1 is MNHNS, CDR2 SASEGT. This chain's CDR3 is CASTVGAGGYTF. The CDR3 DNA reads TGTGCCAGCACAGTAGGGGCTGGTGGCTACACCTTC.

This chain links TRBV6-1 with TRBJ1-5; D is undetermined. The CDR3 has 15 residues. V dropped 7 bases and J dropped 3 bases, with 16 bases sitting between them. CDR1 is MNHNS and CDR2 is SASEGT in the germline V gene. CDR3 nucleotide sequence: TGTGCCAGCATTTCCAGCTATGTGATCAATCAGCCCCAGCATTTT. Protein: CASISSYVINQPQHF.

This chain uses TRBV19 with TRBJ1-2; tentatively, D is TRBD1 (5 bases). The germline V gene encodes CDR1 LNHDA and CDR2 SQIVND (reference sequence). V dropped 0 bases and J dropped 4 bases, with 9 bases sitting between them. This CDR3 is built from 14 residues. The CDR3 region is CASSIEEGAYGYTF. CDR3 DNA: TGTGCCAGTAGTATAGAAGAAGGGGCCTATGGCTACACCTTC. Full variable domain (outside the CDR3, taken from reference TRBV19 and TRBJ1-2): DGGITQSPKYLFRKEGQNVTLSCEQNLNHDAMYWYRQDPGQGLRLIYYSQIVNDFQKGDIAEGYSVSREKKESFPLTVTSAQKNPTAFYLCASSIEEGAYGYTFGSGTRLTVV.

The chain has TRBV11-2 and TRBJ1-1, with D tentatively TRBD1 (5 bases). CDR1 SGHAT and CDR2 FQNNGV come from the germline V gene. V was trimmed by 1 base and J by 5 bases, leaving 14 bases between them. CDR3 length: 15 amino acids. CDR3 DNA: TGTGCCAGCAGCTTAGGAGGCCCGGGGGGAACTGAAGCTTTCTTT. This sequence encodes CASSLGGPGGTEAFF.

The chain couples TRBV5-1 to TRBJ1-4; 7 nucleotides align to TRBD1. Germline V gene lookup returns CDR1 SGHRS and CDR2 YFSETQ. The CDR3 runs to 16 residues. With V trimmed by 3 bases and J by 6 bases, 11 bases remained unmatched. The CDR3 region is CASSSTEDRADEKLFF. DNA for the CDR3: TGCGCCAGCAGCTCAACCGAAGACAGGGCGGATGAAAAACTGTTTTTT.

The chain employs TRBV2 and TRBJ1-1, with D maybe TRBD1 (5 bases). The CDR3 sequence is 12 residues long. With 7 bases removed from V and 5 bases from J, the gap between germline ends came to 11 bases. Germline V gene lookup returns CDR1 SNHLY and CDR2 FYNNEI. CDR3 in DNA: TGTGCCAGCATGGAGGGACGAACTGAAGCTTTCTTT. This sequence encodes CASMEGRTEAFF.

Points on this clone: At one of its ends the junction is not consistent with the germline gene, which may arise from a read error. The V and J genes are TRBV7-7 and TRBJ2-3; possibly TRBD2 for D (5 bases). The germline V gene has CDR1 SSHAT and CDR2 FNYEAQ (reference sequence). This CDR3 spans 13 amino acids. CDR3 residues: CASSLDFPDTQYF. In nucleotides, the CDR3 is TGTGCTAGCAGCTTGGACTTCCCAGATACGCAGTATTTT.

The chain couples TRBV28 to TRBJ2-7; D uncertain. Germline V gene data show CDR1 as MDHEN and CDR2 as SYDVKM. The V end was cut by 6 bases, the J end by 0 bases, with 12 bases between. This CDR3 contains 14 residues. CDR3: CASSEDSSSYEQYF. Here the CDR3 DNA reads TGTGCCAGCAGCGAAGACTCGAGCTCCTACGAGCAGTACTTC.

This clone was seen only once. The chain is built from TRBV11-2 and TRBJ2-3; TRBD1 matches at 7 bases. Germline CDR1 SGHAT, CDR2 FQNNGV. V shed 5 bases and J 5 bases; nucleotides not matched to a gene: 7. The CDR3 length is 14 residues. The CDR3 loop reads CASSLDRVIDTQYF. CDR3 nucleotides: TGTGCCAGCAGCCTCGACAGGGTGATAGATACGCAGTATTTT. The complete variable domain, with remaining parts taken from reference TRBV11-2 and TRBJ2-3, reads EAGVAQSPRYKIIEKRQSVAFWCNPISGHATLYWYQQILGQGPKLLIQFQNNGVVDDSQLPKDRFSAERLKGVDSTLKIQPAKLEDSAVYLCASSLDRVIDTQYFGPGTRLTVL.

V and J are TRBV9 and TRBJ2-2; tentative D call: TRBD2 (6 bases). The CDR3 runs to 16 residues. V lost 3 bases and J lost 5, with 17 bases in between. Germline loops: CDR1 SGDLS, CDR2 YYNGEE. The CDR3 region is CASSAPAGGGTGELFF. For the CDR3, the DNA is TGTGCCAGCAGCGCCCCCGCGGGTGGGGGGACCGGGGAGCTGTTTTTT.

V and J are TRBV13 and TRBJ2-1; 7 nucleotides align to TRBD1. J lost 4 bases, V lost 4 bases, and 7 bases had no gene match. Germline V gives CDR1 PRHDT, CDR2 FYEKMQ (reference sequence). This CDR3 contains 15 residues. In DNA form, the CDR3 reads TGTGCCAGCAGCTCGGGACAGAAAACTTACAATGAGCAGTTCTTC. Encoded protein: CASSSGQKTYNEQFF.

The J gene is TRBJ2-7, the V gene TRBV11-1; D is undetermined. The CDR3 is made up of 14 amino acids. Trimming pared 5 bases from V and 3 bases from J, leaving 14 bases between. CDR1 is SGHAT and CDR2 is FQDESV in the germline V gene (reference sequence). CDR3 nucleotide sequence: TGTGCCAGCAGCGCCAGATCGGGTGGCTACGAGCAGTACTTC. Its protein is CASSARSGGYEQYF.

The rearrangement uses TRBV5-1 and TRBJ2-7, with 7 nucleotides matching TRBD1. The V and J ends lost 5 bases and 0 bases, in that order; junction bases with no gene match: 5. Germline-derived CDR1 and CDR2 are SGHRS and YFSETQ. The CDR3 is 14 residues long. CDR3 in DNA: TGCGCCAGCAGTCCGACAGGGCCCTCCTACGAGCAGTACTTC. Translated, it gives CASSPTGPSYEQYF. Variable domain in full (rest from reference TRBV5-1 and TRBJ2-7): KAGVTQTPRYLIKTRGQQVTLSCSPISGHRSVSWYQQTPGQGLQFLFEYFSETQRNKGNFPGRFSGRQFSNSRSEMNVSTLELGDSALYLCASSPTGPSYEQYFGPGTRLTVT.

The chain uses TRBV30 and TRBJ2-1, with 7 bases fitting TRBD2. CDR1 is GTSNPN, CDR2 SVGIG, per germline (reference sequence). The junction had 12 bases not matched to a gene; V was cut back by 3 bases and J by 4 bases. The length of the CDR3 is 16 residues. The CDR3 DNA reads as TGTGCCTGGAGGCGCCTATCTAGCGGACTTTACAATGAGCAGTTCTTC. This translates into CAWRRLSSGLYNEQFF.

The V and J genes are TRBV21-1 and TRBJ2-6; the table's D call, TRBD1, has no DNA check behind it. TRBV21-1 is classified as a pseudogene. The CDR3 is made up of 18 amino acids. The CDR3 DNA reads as TGTGCCAGCAGCAACAGGACAGGGGACCCCTCTGGGGCCAACGTCCTGACTTTC. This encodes CASSNRTGDPSGANVLTF.

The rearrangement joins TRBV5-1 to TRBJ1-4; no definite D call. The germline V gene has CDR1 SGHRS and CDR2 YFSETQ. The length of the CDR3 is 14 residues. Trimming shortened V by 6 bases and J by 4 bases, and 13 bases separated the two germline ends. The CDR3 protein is CASTRTGDNEKLFF. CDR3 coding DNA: TGCGCCAGCACCCGGACCGGAGATAATGAAAAACTGTTTTTT. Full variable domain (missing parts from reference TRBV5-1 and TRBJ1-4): KAGVTQTPRYLIKTRGQQVTLSCSPISGHRSVSWYQQTPGQGLQFLFEYFSETQRNKGNFPGRFSGRQFSNSRSEMNVSTLELGDSALYLCASTRTGDNEKLFFGSGTQLSVL.

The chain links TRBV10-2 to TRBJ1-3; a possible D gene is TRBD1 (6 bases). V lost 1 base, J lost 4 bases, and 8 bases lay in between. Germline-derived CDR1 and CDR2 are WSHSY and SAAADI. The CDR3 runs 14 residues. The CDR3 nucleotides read TGCGCCAGCAGTGAGTTGGGGGCAGGAAACACCATATATTTT. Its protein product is CASSELGAGNTIYF.

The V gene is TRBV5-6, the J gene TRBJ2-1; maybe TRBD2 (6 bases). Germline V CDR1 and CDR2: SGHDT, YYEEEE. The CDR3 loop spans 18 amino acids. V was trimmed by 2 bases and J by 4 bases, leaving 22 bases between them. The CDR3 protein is CASSFWRGLAGRYNEQFF. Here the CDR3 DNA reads TGTGCCAGCAGCTTTTGGCGGGGACTGGCGGGGCGTTACAATGAGCAGTTCTTC.

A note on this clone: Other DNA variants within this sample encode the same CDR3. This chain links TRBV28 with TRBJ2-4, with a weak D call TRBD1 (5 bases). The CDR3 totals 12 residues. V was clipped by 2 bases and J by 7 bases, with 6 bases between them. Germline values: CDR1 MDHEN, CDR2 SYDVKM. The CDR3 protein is CASSLKGNIQYF. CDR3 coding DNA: TGTGCCAGCAGTTTAAAGGGGAACATTCAGTACTTC.